This T cell receptor (beta chain) was observed in a study of Ad26.COV2.S vaccination and SARS-CoV-2 variants. Treatment described: about 20 received Ad26.COV2.S at low or high dose, single or two shots; a few received placebo; per-sample allocation not given. Specimens were obtained on day 63 following the first vaccine or placebo injection. The assay was immunoSEQ multiplex PCR, and TCRdb's table has in-frame clones only and misses some. There are some 340,000 clones in the sample; about 82% occur only once, and 2.1% lies in the top ten. The CDR3 length is 13 residues. Germline V CDR1 and CDR2: SNHLY, FYNNEI. With 8 bases removed from V and 5 bases from J, the gap between germline ends came to 15 bases.

Material: peripheral blood, obtained in a trial of Ad26.COV2.S vaccine versus placebo. The TCR originated in a person between 18 and 59 years old who received the Ad26.COV2.S COVID-19 vaccine or a placebo. The J gene is TRBJ2-5, the V gene TRBV2; tentatively, D is TRBD1 or TRBD2 (5 bases each). The DNA of the CDR3 is TGTGCCAGCTCTAACGGGGCGAGGGAGACCCAGTACTTC. Its protein is CASSNGARETQYF.